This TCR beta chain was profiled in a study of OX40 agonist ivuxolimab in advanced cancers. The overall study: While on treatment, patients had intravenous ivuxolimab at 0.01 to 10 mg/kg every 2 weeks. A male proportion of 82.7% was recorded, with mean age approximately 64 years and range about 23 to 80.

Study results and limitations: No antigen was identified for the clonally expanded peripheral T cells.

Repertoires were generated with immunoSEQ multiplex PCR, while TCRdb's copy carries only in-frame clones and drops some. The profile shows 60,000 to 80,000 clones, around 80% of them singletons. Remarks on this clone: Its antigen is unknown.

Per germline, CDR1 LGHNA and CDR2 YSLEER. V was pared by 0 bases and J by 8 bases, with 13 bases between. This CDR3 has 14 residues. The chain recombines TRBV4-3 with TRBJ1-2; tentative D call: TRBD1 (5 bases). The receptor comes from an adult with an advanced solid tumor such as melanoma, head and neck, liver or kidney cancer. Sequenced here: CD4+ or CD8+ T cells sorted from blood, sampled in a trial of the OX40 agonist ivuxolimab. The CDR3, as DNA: TGCGCCAGCAGCCAAGATGGGCAGGGAGACGGCTACACCTTC. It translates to CASSQDGQGDGYTF.